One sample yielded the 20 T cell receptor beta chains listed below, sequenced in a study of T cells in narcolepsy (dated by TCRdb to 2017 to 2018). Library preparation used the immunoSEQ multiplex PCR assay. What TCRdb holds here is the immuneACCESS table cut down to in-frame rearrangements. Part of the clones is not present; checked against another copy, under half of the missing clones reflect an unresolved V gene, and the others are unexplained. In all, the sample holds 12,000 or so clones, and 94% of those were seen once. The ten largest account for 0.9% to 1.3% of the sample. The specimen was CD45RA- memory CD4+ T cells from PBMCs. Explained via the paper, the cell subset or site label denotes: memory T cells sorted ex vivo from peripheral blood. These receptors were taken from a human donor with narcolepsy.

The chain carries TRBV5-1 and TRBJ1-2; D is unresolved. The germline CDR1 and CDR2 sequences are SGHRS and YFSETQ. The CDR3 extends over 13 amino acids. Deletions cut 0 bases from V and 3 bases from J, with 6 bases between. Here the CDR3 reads CASSLGEDYGYTF. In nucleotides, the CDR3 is TGCGCCAGCAGCTTGGGTGAAGACTATGGCTACACCTTC.

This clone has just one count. DNA of the CDR3: TGCGCCAGCAGCTTTCTAGCGGGGGATAAAGAGACCCAGTACTTC. Translation: CASSFLAGDKETQYF. This chain connects TRBV5-1 to TRBJ2-5, with 10 nucleotides matching TRBD2. The CDR3 has 15 residues. Germline CDR1 is SGHRS and CDR2 is YFSETQ. Trimming removed 2 bases from V and 3 bases from J; junction bases left unmatched: 4.

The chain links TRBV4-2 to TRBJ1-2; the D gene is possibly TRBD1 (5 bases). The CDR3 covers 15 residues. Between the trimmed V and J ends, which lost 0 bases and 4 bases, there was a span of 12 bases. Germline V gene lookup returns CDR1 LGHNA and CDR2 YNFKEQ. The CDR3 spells CASSQDLSGGYGYTF. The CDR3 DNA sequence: TGTGCCAGCAGCCAAGATTTGTCGGGGGGCTATGGCTACACCTTC.

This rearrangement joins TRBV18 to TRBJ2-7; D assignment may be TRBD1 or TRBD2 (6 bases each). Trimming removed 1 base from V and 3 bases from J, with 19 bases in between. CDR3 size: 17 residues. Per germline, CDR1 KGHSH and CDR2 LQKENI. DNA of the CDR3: TGTGCCAGCTCACCACAGGGGGGACTGGGGAGGCTCTACGAGCAGTACTTC. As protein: CASSPQGGLGRLYEQYF. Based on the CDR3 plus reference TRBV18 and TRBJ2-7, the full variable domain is NAGVMQNPRHLVRRRGQEARLRCSPMKGHSHVYWYRQLPEEGLKFMVYLQKENIIDESGMPKERFSAEFPKEGPSILRIQQVVRGDSAAYFCASSPQGGLGRLYEQYFGPGTRLTVT.

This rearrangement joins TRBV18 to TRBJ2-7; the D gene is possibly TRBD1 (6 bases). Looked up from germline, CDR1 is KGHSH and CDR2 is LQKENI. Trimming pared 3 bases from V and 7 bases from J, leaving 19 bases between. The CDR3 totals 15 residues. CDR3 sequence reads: CASSPQPGQVLEQYF. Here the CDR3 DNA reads TGTGCCAGCTCACCGCAACCGGGACAAGTGCTAGAGCAGTACTTC.

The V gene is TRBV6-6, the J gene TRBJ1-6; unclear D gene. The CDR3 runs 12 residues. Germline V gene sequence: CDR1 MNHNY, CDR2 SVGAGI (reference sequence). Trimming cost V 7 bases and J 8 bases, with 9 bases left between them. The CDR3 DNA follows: TGTGCCAGCAACTCGGGAGATTCACCCCTCCACTTT. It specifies CASNSGDSPLHF.

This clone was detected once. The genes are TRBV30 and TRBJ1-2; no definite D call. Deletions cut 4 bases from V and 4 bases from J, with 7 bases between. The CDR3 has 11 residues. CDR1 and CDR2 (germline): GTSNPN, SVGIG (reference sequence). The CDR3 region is CAWTESYGYTF. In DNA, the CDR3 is TGTGCCTGGACGGAGAGCTATGGCTACACCTTC.

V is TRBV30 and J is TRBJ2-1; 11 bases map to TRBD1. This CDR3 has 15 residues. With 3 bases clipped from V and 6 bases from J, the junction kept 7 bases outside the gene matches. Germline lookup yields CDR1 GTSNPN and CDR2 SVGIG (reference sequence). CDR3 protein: CAWRRDRGGPNEQFF. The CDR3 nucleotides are TGTGCCTGGAGAAGGGACAGGGGGGGGCCCAATGAGCAGTTCTTC.

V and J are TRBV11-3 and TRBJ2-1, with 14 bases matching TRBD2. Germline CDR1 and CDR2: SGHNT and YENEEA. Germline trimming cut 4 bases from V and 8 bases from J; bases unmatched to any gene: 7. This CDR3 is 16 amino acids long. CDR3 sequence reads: CASSSEGLAGEDEQFF. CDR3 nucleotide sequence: TGTGCCAGCAGCTCCGAGGGACTAGCGGGAGAAGATGAGCAGTTCTTC.

Here the CDR3 DNA reads TGCAGCGTAAAACAGGGCCCCAACTATGGCTACACCTTC. Residues: CSVKQGPNYGYTF. The chain couples TRBV29-1 to TRBJ1-2; possibly TRBD1 for D (6 bases). In germline, CDR1 is SQVTM, CDR2 ANQGSEA. Trimming cost V 6 bases and J 2 bases, with 13 bases left between them. This CDR3 has 13 residues.

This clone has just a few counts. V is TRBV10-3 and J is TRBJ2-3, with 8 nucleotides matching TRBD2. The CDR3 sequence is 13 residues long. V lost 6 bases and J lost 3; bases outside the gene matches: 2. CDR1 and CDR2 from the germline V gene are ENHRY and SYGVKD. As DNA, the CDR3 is TGTGCCATCAGAGTAGCGGGAACAGATACGCAGTATTTT. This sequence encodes CAIRVAGTDTQYF.

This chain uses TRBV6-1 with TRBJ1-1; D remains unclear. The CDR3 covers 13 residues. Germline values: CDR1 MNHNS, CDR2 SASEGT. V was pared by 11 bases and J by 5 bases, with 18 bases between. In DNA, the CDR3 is TGTGCCGGAGATAGGAAGGGAGGAACTGAAGCTTTCTTT. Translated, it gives CAGDRKGGTEAFF.

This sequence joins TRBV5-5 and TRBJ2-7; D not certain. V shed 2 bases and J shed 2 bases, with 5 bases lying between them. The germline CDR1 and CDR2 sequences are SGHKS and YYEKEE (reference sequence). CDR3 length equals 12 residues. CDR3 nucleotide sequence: TGTGCCAGCAGCTTCACCCCCTACGAGCAGTACTTC. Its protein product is CASSFTPYEQYF.

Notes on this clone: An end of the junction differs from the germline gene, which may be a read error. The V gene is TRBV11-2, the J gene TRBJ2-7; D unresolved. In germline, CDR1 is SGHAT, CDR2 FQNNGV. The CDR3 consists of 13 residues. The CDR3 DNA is TGTGCCAGCAGCTTATACGTATTCTACGGGCAGTACTTC. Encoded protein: CASSLYVFYGQYF.

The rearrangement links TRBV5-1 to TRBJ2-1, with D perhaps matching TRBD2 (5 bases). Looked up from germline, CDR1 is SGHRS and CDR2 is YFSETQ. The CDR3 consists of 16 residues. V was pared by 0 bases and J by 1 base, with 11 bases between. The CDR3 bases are TGCGCCAGCAGCTTGGCTGTCGGAGGTTCCTACAATGAGCAGTTCTTC. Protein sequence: CASSLAVGGSYNEQFF.

The CDR3 coding sequence is TGTGCCAGCAGCGTAGCCGCTAGCACATTTGGCTACACCTTC. Translating it yields CASSVAASTFGYTF. The J gene is TRBJ1-2, the V gene TRBV9, with D unresolved. Per the germline V gene, CDR1 is SGDLS and CDR2 is YYNGEE. The CDR3 sequence is 14 residues long. V dropped 0 bases and J dropped 7 bases, with 13 bases sitting between them. Supplemented by reference TRBV9 and TRBJ1-2, the full variable domain reads DSGVTQTPKHLITATGQRVTLRCSPRSGDLSVYWYQQSLDQGLQFLIQYYNGEERAKGNILERFSAQQFPDLHSELNLSSLELGDSALYFCASSVAASTFGYTFGSGTRLTVV.

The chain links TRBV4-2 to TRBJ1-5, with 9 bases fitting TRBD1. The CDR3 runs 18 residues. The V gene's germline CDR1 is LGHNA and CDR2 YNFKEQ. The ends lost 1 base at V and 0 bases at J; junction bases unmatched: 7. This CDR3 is CASSQAWDRDYSNQPQHF. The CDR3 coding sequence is TGTGCCAGCAGCCAAGCTTGGGACAGGGACTATAGCAATCAGCCCCAGCATTTT.

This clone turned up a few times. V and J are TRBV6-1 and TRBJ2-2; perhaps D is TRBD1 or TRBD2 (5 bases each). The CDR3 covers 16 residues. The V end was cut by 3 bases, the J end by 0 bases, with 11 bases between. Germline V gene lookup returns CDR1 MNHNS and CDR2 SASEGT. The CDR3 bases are TGTGCCAGCAGTGACGAGCGGACAACGAACACCGGGGAGCTGTTTTTT. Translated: CASSDERTTNTGELFF.

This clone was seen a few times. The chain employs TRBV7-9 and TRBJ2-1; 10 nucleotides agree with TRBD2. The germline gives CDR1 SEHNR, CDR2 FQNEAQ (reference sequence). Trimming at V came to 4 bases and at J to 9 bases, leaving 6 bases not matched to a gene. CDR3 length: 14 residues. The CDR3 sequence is CASSSGLALGEQFF. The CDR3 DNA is TGTGCCAGCAGCTCGGGACTAGCGTTGGGTGAGCAGTTCTTC. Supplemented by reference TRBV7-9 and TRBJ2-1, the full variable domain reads DTGVSQNPRHKITKRGQNVTFRCDPISEHNRLYWYRQTLGQGPEFLTYFQNEAQLEKSRLLSDRFSAERPKGSFSTLEIQRTEQGDSAMYLCASSSGLALGEQFFGPGTRLTVL.

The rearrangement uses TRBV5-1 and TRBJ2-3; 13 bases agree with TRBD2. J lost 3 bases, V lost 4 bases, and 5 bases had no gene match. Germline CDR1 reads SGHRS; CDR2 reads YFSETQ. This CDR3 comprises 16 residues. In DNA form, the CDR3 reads TGCGCCAGCAGCGGACTAGCGGGAGATATGACAGATACGCAGTATTTT. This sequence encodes CASSGLAGDMTDTQYF.